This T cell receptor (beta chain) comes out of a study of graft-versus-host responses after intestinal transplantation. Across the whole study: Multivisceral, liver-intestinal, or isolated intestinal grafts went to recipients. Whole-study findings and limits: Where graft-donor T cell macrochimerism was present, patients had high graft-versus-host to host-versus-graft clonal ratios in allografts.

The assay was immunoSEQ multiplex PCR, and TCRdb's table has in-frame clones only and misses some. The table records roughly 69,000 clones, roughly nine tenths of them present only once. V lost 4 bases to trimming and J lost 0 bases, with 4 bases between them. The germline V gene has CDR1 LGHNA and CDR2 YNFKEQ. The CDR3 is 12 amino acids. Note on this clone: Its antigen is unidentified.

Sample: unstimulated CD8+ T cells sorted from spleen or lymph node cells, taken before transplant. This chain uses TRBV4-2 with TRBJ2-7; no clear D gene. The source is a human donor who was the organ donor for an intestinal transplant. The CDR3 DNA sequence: TGTGCCAGCAGCCCGAGCTCCTACGAGCAGTACTTC. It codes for CASSPSSYEQYF.